A selection of T cell receptor beta chains follows, all from one sample in a study of T cell responses to AZD1222 COVID-19 vaccine. Profiled with immunoSEQ multiplex PCR; TCRdb holds only in-frame clones, not every one. The sample records 150,000 to 200,000 clones, about 90% being singletons. The source material was peripheral blood, sampled on day 0 of AZD1222 vaccination. The receptors stem from an adult in good health. The CDR3 runs from the conserved cysteine through the conserved F or W. Each record gives: J gene, V gene, CDR3 protein.

J: TRBJ1-2
V: TRBV4-2
CDR3: CASSQPGTGTGTNYGYTF

J: TRBJ2-7
V: TRBV9
CDR3: CASSPGLAGGSSYEQYF

J: TRBJ2-7
V: TRBV29-1
CDR3: CSVRSGTTYEQYF

J: TRBJ2-7
V: TRBV6-2/TRBV6-3
CDR3: CASSYPTQGAQEQYF

J: TRBJ1-6
V: TRBV9
CDR3: CASIRTVGSPLHF

J: TRBJ1-5
V: TRBV19
CDR3: CASTDRDQRAQHF

J: TRBJ2-3
V: TRBV29-1
CDR3: CSVAVTSGPDTQYF

J: TRBJ2-7
V: TRBV3-1/TRBV3-2
CDR3: CASSQDRWLPAIYEQYF

J: TRBJ1-1
V: TRBV19
CDR3: CASSSNRGGGTEAFF

J: TRBJ1-2
V: TRBV5-4
CDR3: CASSLPGGNYGYTF

J: TRBJ1-4
V: TRBV5-1
CDR3: CASSGGTGTENEKLFF

J: TRBJ2-3
V: TRBV12-3/TRBV12-4
CDR3: CASKEYTDTQYF

J: TRBJ2-4
V: TRBV6-2/TRBV6-3
CDR3: CASSYEVGGGVAKNIQYF

J: TRBJ2-1
V: TRBV2
CDR3: CASSAIIAGGHKFF

J: TRBJ2-7
V: TRBV5-1
CDR3: CASSPITTSGTSYEQYF

J: TRBJ2-5
V: TRBV6-5
CDR3: CASSTGPWETQYF

J: TRBJ2-5
V: TRBV5-1
CDR3: CASSLQGGETQYF

J: TRBJ2-7
V: TRBV19
CDR3: CASSSLAGVNEQYF

J: TRBJ1-2
V: TRBV28
CDR3: CASRTPGYGYTF

J: TRBJ1-6
V: TRBV15
CDR3: CATSRSAGIASPLHF

J: TRBJ2-2
V: TRBV4-3
CDR3: CASSQERLADPNTGELFF

J: TRBJ2-7
V: TRBV11-2
CDR3: CASSYSSGSLYEQYF

J: TRBJ1-5
V: TRBV6-5
CDR3: CASSYNREGNQPQHF

J: TRBJ2-3
V: TRBV10-2
CDR3: CASSGPTSGGADTQYF

J: TRBJ1-2
V: TRBV6-6
CDR3: CASSYSLSTGSGYTF

J: TRBJ1-4
V: TRBV5-1
CDR3: CASTTGSTNEKLFF

J: TRBJ1-2
V: TRBV28
CDR3: CASSRTGTGPYGYTF

J: TRBJ2-1
V: TRBV6-1
CDR3: CASSELLANEQFF

J: TRBJ1-5
V: TRBV6-5
CDR3: CASKGPPGSNQPQHF

J: TRBJ2-3
V: TRBV7-2
CDR3: CASSSDRGVDTQYF

J: TRBJ1-2
V: TRBV3-1/TRBV3-2
CDR3: CASSQGGQGFYGYTF

J: TRBJ1-1
V: TRBV7-2
CDR3: CASSVALAAFF

J: TRBJ2-5
V: TRBV30
CDR3: CAWSVQGDETQYF

J: TRBJ2-1
V: TRBV7-9
CDR3: CASSWGSGMGNEQFF

J: TRBJ2-3
V: TRBV19
CDR3: CATRTRGSGTDTQYF

J: TRBJ1-3
V: TRBV5-1
CDR3: CASSLVGRGYGNTIYF

J: TRBJ1-1
V: TRBV5-1
CDR3: CASSLTHTEAFF

J: TRBJ2-3
V: TRBV3-1/TRBV3-2
CDR3: CASSQPAEGDTQYF

J: TRBJ1-6
V: TRBV2
CDR3: CASSRSVNSPLHF

J: TRBJ1-6
V: TRBV30
CDR3: CAWSVWQVLGAPLHF